The 28 T cell receptor beta chains reported below all come from one sample, sequenced in a study of shared clonotypes between healthy human individuals. Data came from immunoSEQ multiplex PCR; TCRdb stores just in-frame clones and leaves some out. The sample consists of more than 1.2 million clones, approximately 98.5% of them appearing once. The sequenced sample consisted of naive CD4+ T cells sorted from blood. Regarding subset: CD45RA+ positively selected. These receptors were obtained from a man aged 25-45 years in good health.

V and J are TRBV11-2 and TRBJ2-2; D ambiguous. The CDR3 sequence is 15 residues long. Trimming pared 5 bases from V and 6 bases from J, leaving 16 bases between. Germline CDR1 SGHAT, CDR2 FQNNGV. CDR3 amino acids: CASSSLGRVAGELFF. DNA for the CDR3: TGTGCCAGCAGCAGCTTAGGGCGAGTTGCCGGGGAGCTGTTTTTT.

This chain connects TRBV18 to TRBJ2-3; tentative D call: TRBD2 (6 bases). The V end lost 8 bases, the J end lost 0 bases, and 9 bases lay between the germline ends. CDR1 is KGHSH and CDR2 is LQKENI in the germline V gene. The length of the CDR3 is 13 residues. CDR3 residues: CASASGSTDTQYF. DNA for the CDR3: TGTGCCAGCGCAAGCGGGAGCACAGATACGCAGTATTTT.

The gene calls are TRBV5-1 and TRBJ2-7; TRBD2 aligns across 14 bases. This CDR3 has 16 residues. Germline V gives CDR1 SGHRS, CDR2 YFSETQ. Trimming took 4 bases from V and 7 from J; bases not matched to a gene: 10. Written as DNA, the CDR3 is TGCGCCAGCAGCCAGGGACTAGCGGGAGCGCCGGGGGAGCAGTACTTC. Protein product: CASSQGLAGAPGEQYF.

The chain carries TRBV6-5 and TRBJ2-1, with 12 bases aligning to TRBD2. The J segment lost 9 bases and the V segment lost 6 bases, leaving 9 bases of the junction unmatched. The CDR3 has 15 amino acids. Germline CDR1 reads MNHEY; CDR2 reads SVGAGI. The CDR3 DNA reads TGTGCCAGCAGGGCGACTAGCGGGAGTATTAGTGAGCAGTTCTTC. It translates to CASRATSGSISEQFF.

The gene calls are TRBV4-1 and TRBJ2-3; D unclear. V was shortened by 3 bases and J by 4 bases, with 5 bases between the two germline ends. Germline CDR1 reads MGHRA; CDR2 reads YSYEKL. This CDR3 has 12 residues. The CDR3 loop reads CASSQTSDTQYF. The CDR3 bases are TGCGCCAGCAGCCAGACCTCAGATACGCAGTATTTT.

The rearrangement links TRBV5-6 to TRBJ2-5; 14 bases map to TRBD2. Germline CDR1 reads SGHDT; CDR2 reads YYEEEE. V trimming: 4 bases; J trimming: 9 bases; junction bases outside the gene matches: 17. This CDR3 has 18 amino acids. DNA of the CDR3: TGTGCCAGCAGCCGAGAGGGACTAGCGGGAGAGGTCGTGGTGGCCCAGTACTTC. Its translation: CASSREGLAGEVVVAQYF.

CDR3 sequence (DNA): TGTGCCATCAGGAAGGGACTAGCGGGAGCCGGGTACGAGCAGTACTTC. Protein product: CAIRKGLAGAGYEQYF. The V gene is TRBV10-3, the J gene TRBJ2-7, with 14 bases aligning to TRBD2. The V gene's germline CDR1 is ENHRY and CDR2 SYGVKD. With 6 bases clipped from V and 4 bases from J, the junction kept 8 bases outside the gene matches. This CDR3 comprises 16 residues.

This clone was seen only once. The chain carries TRBV18 and TRBJ2-2; D is unclear. CDR3 length equals 12 residues. Per the germline V gene, CDR1 is KGHSH and CDR2 is LQKENI. Trimming cost V 4 bases and J 6 bases, with 6 bases left between them. CDR3 in DNA: TGTGCCAGCTCACTTATGGCCGGGGAGCTGTTTTTT. It codes for CASSLMAGELFF.

This chain connects TRBV4-3 to TRBJ2-4; a weak D match, TRBD1 (6 bases). V was cut by 2 bases and J by 2 bases, with 13 bases left in between. CDR1 is LGHNA and CDR2 is YSLEER in the germline V gene. The CDR3 loop spans 16 amino acids. CDR3 coding DNA: TGCGCCAGCAGCCAAATACCGGGACAACCCAAAAACATTCAGTACTTC. Translating gives CASSQIPGQPKNIQYF.

V is TRBV5-1 and J is TRBJ2-7, with TRBD1 matching 7 bases. The germline CDR1 and CDR2 sequences are SGHRS and YFSETQ. Trimming took 4 bases from V and 6 from J; bases not matched to a gene: 10. This CDR3 is built from 14 residues. The CDR3 DNA is TGCGCCAGCAGCGAACCAGGGGGTGAAGGCGAGCAGTACTTC. Residues: CASSEPGGEGEQYF.

The chain is built from TRBV28 and TRBJ1-2; D is perhaps TRBD1 (5 bases). Germline-derived CDR1 and CDR2 are MDHEN and SYDVKM. V was pared by 1 base and J by 8 bases, with 14 bases between. The CDR3 contains 14 residues. The CDR3 DNA reads as TGTGCCAGCAGTTTATTATCAGGGCCCGGCGGCTACACCTTC. This gives the protein CASSLLSGPGGYTF.

CDR3 in DNA: TGTGCCACCAGCAGCATGGACAGGGGGACCGGGGAGCTGTTTTTT. It translates to CATSSMDRGTGELFF. The rearrangement uses TRBV15 and TRBJ2-2; 10 bases are shared with TRBD1. The CDR3 has 15 amino acids. The V gene end was trimmed by 3 bases and the J gene end by 5 bases; junction bases not matched to a gene: 3. CDR1 LNHNV and CDR2 YYDKDF come from the germline V gene (reference sequence).

Points on this clone: Other nucleotide sequences in the sample specify the same CDR3. This chain links TRBV7-9 with TRBJ2-1; 10 positions agree with TRBD2. The CDR3 contains 17 residues. Germline V CDR1 and CDR2: SEHNR, FQNEAQ (reference sequence). The J segment lost 0 bases and the V segment lost 3 bases, leaving 5 bases of the junction unmatched. CDR3 residues: CASSFRTSGSSYNEQFF. CDR3 DNA: TGTGCCAGCAGCTTCCGGACTAGCGGTAGCTCCTACAATGAGCAGTTCTTC.

The rearrangement joins TRBV18 to TRBJ2-3, with 10 bases identical to TRBD2. The CDR3 spans 17 residues. V was clipped by 0 bases and J by 4 bases; unmatched bases: 7. CDR1 is KGHSH and CDR2 is LQKENI in the germline V gene. CDR3 sequence (DNA): TGTGCCAGCTCACCACCTCTAGCGGGAGTTGCCTCAGATACGCAGTATTTT. This sequence encodes CASSPPLAGVASDTQYF.

The chain combines TRBV5-4 with TRBJ2-7; TRBD1 or TRBD2 may be the D gene (5 bases each). Germline V gene data show CDR1 as SGHNT and CDR2 as YYREEE (reference sequence). The CDR3 spans 15 residues. V was cut by 4 bases and J by 5 bases, with 19 bases left in between. The DNA of the CDR3 is TGTGCCAGCAGCACGGGACCTCTTAACAAGAACGAGCAGTACTTC. It yields the protein CASSTGPLNKNEQYF.

The chain is built from TRBV7-7 and TRBJ2-7, with D maybe TRBD2 (6 bases). Germline lookup yields CDR1 SSHAT and CDR2 FNYEAQ (reference sequence). Trimming removed 5 bases from V and 10 bases from J, with 18 bases in between. The CDR3 is 13 residues long. The CDR3 DNA follows: TGTGCCAGCAGCCCCCCTGCGGGGTCGGAACAGTACTTC. Its protein product is CASSPPAGSEQYF.

This CDR3 is CASSRLAGGGSYNEQFF. CDR3 sequence (DNA): TGTGCCAGCAGTCGCCTAGCGGGAGGAGGCTCCTACAATGAGCAGTTCTTC. The V call is TRBV27, the J call TRBJ2-1, with TRBD2 matching 11 bases. Germline V gene lookup returns CDR1 MNHEY and CDR2 SMNVEV (reference sequence). V lost 5 bases, J lost 0 bases, and 6 bases stayed unmatched. The length of the CDR3 is 17 residues.

The rearrangement joins TRBV7-2 to TRBJ2-7; D call uncertain. Trimming removed 4 bases at V and 1 base at J, with 14 bases between. This CDR3 is built from 15 residues. Germline V gene sequence: CDR1 SGHTA, CDR2 FQGNSA. In DNA form, the CDR3 reads TGTGCCAGCAGCTGGACGGGTGGGGTTTCCTACGAGCAGTACTTC. Translating gives CASSWTGGVSYEQYF.

The chain couples TRBV4-1 to TRBJ1-2; D is unresolved. V dropped 4 bases and J dropped 5 bases, with 5 bases sitting between them. CDR1 is MGHRA, CDR2 YSYEKL, per germline. CDR3 length equals 11 residues. CDR3 in DNA: TGCGCCAGCAGCCGGGAATATGGCTACACCTTC. This codes for CASSREYGYTF.

V usage is TRBV18 and J usage is TRBJ1-1; 9 nucleotides match TRBD1. The germline V gene has CDR1 KGHSH and CDR2 LQKENI. V lost 4 bases to trimming and J lost 4 bases; unmatched junction nucleotides: 7. CDR3 length: 15 amino acids. The CDR3 protein is CASSLGTGIITEAFF. The CDR3 DNA is TGTGCCAGCTCACTCGGGACAGGGATAATCACTGAAGCTTTCTTT.

V usage is TRBV7-3 and J usage is TRBJ1-1; the D is unclear. The V end lost 5 bases, the J end lost 2 bases, and 9 bases lay between the germline ends. The CDR3 is made up of 13 amino acids. Looked up from germline, CDR1 is SGHTA and CDR2 is FQGTGA. The CDR3 reads CASSRGINTEAFF. The CDR3 DNA reads TGTGCCAGCAGCCGTGGGATTAACACTGAAGCTTTCTTT.

The chain recombines TRBV5-1 with TRBJ2-2; 10 nucleotides match TRBD2. From germline, CDR1 is SGHRS and CDR2 YFSETQ. V trimming: 1 base; J trimming: 1 base; junction bases outside the gene matches: 7. The CDR3 spans 18 residues. Here the CDR3 reads CASSLLIAGGLNTGELFF. In DNA form, the CDR3 reads TGCGCCAGCAGCTTGTTGATAGCGGGAGGCTTGAACACCGGGGAGCTGTTTTTT.

On this clone itself: Within the sample, other DNA sequences also encode this same CDR3. This sequence joins TRBV7-3 and TRBJ2-2; 9 bases align to TRBD2. The CDR3 has 14 residues. In germline, CDR1 is SGHTA, CDR2 FQGTGA. Trimming cost V 5 bases and J 6 bases; bases outside gene matches: 4. CDR3 nucleotide sequence: TGTGCCAGCAGCGGCGGGAGGGCCGCCGGGGAGCTGTTTTTT. Its protein is CASSGGRAAGELFF.

The rearrangement uses TRBV18 and TRBJ1-2, with D possibly TRBD1 on 5 matching bases. V shed 2 bases and J shed 4 bases, with 17 bases lying between them. This CDR3 is 16 amino acids long. Germline loops: CDR1 KGHSH, CDR2 LQKENI. The CDR3 sequence: CASSPIQVASGYGYTF. CDR3 bases: TGTGCCAGCTCACCAATACAGGTAGCCTCGGGCTATGGCTACACCTTC.

The chain uses TRBV4-1 and TRBJ2-1; the D is unclear. Germline V gives CDR1 MGHRA, CDR2 YSYEKL. The CDR3 length is 17 residues. The V and J ends lost 0 bases and 0 bases respectively, with 12 bases between them. CDR3 in DNA: TGCGCCAGCAGCCAAGATCCCGGGTTGAGCTCCTACAATGAGCAGTTCTTC. Its translation is CASSQDPGLSSYNEQFF.

The chain has TRBV7-9 and TRBJ2-5; TRBD2 matches 10 bases. Per germline, CDR1 SEHNR and CDR2 FQNEAQ (reference sequence). CDR3 length: 17 residues. V shed 7 bases and J 1 base; nucleotides not matched to a gene: 12. CDR3 coding DNA: TGTGCCAGCACCACCATGGCTAGCGGGAGAGGCCAAGAGACCCAGTACTTC. Its translation: CASTTMASGRGQETQYF.

This rearrangement joins TRBV5-6 to TRBJ2-2, with 11 bases identical to TRBD2. Germline CDR1 SGHDT, CDR2 YYEEEE. This CDR3 is built from 16 residues. Trimming cost V 4 bases and J 4 bases; bases outside gene matches: 6. The CDR3 nucleotides read TGTGCCAGCAGCGGGTATAGCGGGAGGGCCACCGGGGAGCTGTTTTTT. Its protein is CASSGYSGRATGELFF.

This clone has just one count. The chain employs TRBV5-6 and TRBJ1-2; unclear D gene. This CDR3 contains 15 residues. V was pared by 0 bases and J by 0 bases, with 9 bases between. CDR1 is SGHDT and CDR2 is YYEEEE in the germline V gene. This CDR3 is CASSLAVRANYGYTF. Here the CDR3 DNA reads TGTGCCAGCAGCTTGGCGGTCAGAGCTAACTATGGCTACACCTTC.